This T cell receptor beta chain was captured by sequencing in a study of response to subunit inactivated influenza vaccine. TCRdb reprocessed the RT-PCR reads via MiXCR and lists one record per CDR3 protein. The sample lists around 600,000 distinct CDR3 sequences; approximately 10% were seen once. These data were also filed under a second study, of T cells expressing NK-cell markers. As that report states: The TCR beta cDNA came from 5'RACE template switching with UMIs.

The material was PBMCs from blood, obtained on the day of vaccination. This sequence was found in a man aged 45-65 years who received an inactivated influenza vaccine.

CDR3 DNA: TGTGCCAGCAGCTTTAGTCGGGTCCAAGAGACCCAGTACTTC. It is translated as CASSFSRVQETQYF. The genes are TRBV7-8 and TRBJ2-5; D gene uncertain. CDR1 is SGHVS and CDR2 is FQNEAQ in the germline V gene. V dropped 3 bases and J dropped 1 base, with 9 bases sitting between them. This CDR3 is built from 14 residues.